A selection of T cell receptor beta chains follows, all from one sample in a study of OX40 agonist ivuxolimab in advanced cancers. TCRdb's table, derived via immunoSEQ multiplex PCR, lists solely in-frame clones and lacks some. The table lists tens of thousands of clones, roughly 73% of them singletons, with over 1.5% in the top ten. The sequences come from CD4+ or CD8+ T cells sorted from blood, collected in a trial of the OX40 agonist ivuxolimab. Receptors originate from an adult with an advanced solid tumor such as melanoma, head and neck, liver or kidney cancer. The CDR3 runs from the conserved cysteine through the conserved F or W. Fields, in order: J gene, V gene, D gene, clone size, CDR3 protein, CDR3 DNA. A D gene is named only where the DNA matches it firmly. Clone size is given for some rows only: seen once, a few or many times, or a class if the clone is expanded.

J gene: TRBJ1-4
V gene: TRBV28
D gene: TRBD1
clone size: NA
CDR3 protein: CASSLPAGQATNEKLFF
CDR3 DNA: TGTGCCAGCAGTTTACCCGCCGGACAGGCAACTAATGAAAAACTGTTTTTT

J gene: TRBJ2-7
V gene: TRBV12-5
D gene: TRBD2
clone size: NA
CDR3 protein: CASGWPRGGAYEQYF
CDR3 DNA: TGTGCTAGTGGTTGGCCCCGGGGGGGGGCCTACGAGCAGTACTTC

J gene: TRBJ2-7
V gene: TRBV19
D gene: NA
clone size: NA
CDR3 protein: CASSIVSGRGSYEQYF
CDR3 DNA: TGTGCCAGTAGTATAGTGAGCGGGCGAGGTTCCTACGAGCAGTACTTC

J gene: TRBJ1-6
V gene: TRBV5-1
D gene: NA
clone size: NA
CDR3 protein: CASTRDAGANSPLHF
CDR3 DNA: TGCGCCAGCACCCGCGATGCCGGGGCTAATTCACCCCTCCACTTT

J gene: TRBJ1-3
V gene: TRBV28
D gene: NA
clone size: NA
CDR3 protein: CASSLTGWSSGNTIYF
CDR3 DNA: TGTGCCAGCAGTTTGACCGGTTGGAGCTCTGGAAACACCATATATTTT

J gene: TRBJ2-2
V gene: TRBV4-1
D gene: NA
clone size: few
CDR3 protein: CASSQVTDTGELFF
CDR3 DNA: TGCGCCAGCAGCCAAGTTACAGACACCGGGGAGCTGTTTTTT

J gene: TRBJ1-1
V gene: TRBV30
D gene: NA
clone size: NA
CDR3 protein: CAWSFSGDTEAFF
CDR3 DNA: TGTGCCTGGAGTTTCTCAGGAGACACTGAAGCTTTCTTT

J gene: TRBJ1-5
V gene: TRBV15
D gene: TRBD1
clone size: NA
CDR3 protein: CATSREAPGQGPGQPQHF
CDR3 DNA: TGTGCCACCAGCAGAGAGGCCCCGGGACAGGGGCCCGGTCAGCCCCAGCATTTT

J gene: TRBJ2-3
V gene: TRBV28
D gene: TRBD2
clone size: NA
CDR3 protein: CASRSSGSADTQYF
CDR3 DNA: TGTGCCAGCAGGAGTAGCGGGAGTGCAGATACGCAGTATTTT

J gene: TRBJ1-3
V gene: TRBV7-9
D gene: NA
clone size: few
CDR3 protein: CASRSDLSGNTIYF
CDR3 DNA: TGTGCCAGCAGGAGCGACCTATCGGGAAACACCATATATTTT

J gene: TRBJ2-3
V gene: TRBV7-3
D gene: NA
clone size: NA
CDR3 protein: CASSPSWESSTDTQYF
CDR3 DNA: TGTGCCAGCAGCCCCAGCTGGGAGTCTAGCACAGATACGCAGTATTTT

J gene: TRBJ2-1
V gene: TRBV6-5
D gene: NA
clone size: NA
CDR3 protein: CASSPATINEQFF
CDR3 DNA: TGTGCCAGCAGTCCAGCCACGATAAATGAGCAGTTCTTC

J gene: TRBJ2-1
V gene: TRBV11-2
D gene: NA
clone size: NA
CDR3 protein: CASSLDGGTDSYNEQFF
CDR3 DNA: TGTGCCAGCAGCTTAGACGGGGGGACAGACTCCTACAATGAGCAGTTCTTC

J gene: TRBJ1-5
V gene: TRBV11-2
D gene: NA
clone size: few
CDR3 protein: CASSPETSQPQHF
CDR3 DNA: TGTGCCAGCAGCCCCGAGACAAGCCAGCCCCAGCATTTT

J gene: TRBJ1-2
V gene: TRBV6-1
D gene: TRBD1
clone size: NA
CDR3 protein: CASRGGQHDGYTF
CDR3 DNA: TGTGCCAGCAGGGGGGGACAGCACGATGGCTACACCTTC

J gene: TRBJ1-1
V gene: TRBV7-9
D gene: TRBD1
clone size: NA
CDR3 protein: CASSFTGGNTEAFF
CDR3 DNA: TGTGCCAGCAGCTTTACAGGGGGGAACACTGAAGCTTTCTTT

J gene: TRBJ2-7
V gene: TRBV2
D gene: NA
clone size: NA
CDR3 protein: CASSEGEAYEQYF
CDR3 DNA: TGTGCCAGCAGTGAAGGTGAGGCCTACGAGCAGTACTTC

J gene: TRBJ2-5
V gene: TRBV5-1
D gene: TRBD2
clone size: once
CDR3 protein: CASSPAGTSGRVPQETQYF
CDR3 DNA: TGCGCCAGCAGCCCGGCCGGGACTAGCGGGAGGGTCCCCCAAGAGACCCAGTACTTC